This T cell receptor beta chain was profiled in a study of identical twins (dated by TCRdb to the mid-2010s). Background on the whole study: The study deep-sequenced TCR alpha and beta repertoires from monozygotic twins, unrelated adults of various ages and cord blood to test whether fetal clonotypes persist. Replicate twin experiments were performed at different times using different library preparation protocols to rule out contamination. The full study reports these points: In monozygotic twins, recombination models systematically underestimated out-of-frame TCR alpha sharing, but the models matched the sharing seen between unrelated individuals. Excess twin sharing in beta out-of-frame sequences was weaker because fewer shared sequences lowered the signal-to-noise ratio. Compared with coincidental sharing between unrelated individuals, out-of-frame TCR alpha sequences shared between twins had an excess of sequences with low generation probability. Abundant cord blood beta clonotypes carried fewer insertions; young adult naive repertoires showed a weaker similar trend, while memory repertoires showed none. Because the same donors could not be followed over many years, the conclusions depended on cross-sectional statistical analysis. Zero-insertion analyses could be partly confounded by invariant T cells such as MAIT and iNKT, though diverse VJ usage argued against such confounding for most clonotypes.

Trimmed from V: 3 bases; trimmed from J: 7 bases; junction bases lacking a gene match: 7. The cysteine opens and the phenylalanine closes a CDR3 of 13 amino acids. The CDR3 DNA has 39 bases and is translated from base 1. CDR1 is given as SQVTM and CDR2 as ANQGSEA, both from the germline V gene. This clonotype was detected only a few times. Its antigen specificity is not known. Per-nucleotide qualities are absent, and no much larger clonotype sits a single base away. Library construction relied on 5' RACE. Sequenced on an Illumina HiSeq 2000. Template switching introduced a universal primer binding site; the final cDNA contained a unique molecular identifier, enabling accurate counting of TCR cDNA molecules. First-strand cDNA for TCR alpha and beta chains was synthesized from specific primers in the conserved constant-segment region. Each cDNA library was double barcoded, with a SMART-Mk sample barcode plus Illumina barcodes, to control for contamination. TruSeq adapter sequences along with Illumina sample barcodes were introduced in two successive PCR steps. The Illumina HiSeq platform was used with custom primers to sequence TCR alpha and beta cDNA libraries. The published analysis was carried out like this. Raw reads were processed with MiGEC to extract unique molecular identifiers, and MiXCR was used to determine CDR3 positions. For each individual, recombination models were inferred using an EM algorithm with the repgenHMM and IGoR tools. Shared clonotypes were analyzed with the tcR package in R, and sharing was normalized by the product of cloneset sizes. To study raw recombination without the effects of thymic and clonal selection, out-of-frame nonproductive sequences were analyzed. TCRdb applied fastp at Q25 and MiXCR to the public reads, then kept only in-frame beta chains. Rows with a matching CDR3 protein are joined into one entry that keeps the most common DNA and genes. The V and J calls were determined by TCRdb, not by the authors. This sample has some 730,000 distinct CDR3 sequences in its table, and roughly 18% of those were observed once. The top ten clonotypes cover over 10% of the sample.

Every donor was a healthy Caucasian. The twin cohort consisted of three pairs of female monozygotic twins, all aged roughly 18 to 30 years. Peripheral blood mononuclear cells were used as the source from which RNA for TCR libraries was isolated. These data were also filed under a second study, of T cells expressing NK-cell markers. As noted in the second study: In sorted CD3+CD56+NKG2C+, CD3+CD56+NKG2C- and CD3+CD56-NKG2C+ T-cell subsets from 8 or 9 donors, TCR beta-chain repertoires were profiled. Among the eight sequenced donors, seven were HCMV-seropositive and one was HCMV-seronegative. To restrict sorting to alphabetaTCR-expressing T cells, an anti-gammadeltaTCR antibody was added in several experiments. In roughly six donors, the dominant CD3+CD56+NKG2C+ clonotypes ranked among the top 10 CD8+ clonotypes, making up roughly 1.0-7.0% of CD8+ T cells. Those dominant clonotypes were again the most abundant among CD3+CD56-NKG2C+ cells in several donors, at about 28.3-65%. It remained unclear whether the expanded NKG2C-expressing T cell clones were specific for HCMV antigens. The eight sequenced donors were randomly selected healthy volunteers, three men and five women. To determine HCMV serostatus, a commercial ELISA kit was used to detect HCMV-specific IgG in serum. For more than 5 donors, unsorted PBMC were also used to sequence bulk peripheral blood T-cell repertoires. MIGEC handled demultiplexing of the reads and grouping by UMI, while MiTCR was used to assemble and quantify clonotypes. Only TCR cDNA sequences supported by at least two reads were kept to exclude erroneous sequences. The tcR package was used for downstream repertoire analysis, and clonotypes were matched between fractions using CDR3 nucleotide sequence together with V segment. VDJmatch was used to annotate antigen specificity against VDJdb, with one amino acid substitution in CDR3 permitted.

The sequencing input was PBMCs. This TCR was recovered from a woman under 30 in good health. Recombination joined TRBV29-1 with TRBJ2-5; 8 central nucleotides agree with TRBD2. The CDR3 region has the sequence CSVEVGSGGTQYF. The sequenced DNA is TGCAGCGTTGAGGTCGGGAGCGGGGGGACCCAGTACTTC.